This T cell receptor (beta chain) appears in the sequencing data of a study of graft-versus-host responses after intestinal transplantation. Study information: Recipients had transplants, and these were multivisceral, liver-intestinal, or isolated intestinal. Anti-thymocyte globulin was used for induction in all recipients, who then took tacrolimus and steroids for about three years. General study results and limits: Early HvG declines after transplant were associated with peak circulating GvH clone levels. The marrow of recipients harbored GvH clones, and ileum or blood showed some of them first.

Of note for this clone: Its antigen is as yet unknown.

The ends were cut back, 4 bases at V and 3 bases at J, with 10 bases in the middle. This CDR3 contains 13 residues. Germline lookup yields CDR1 KGHSH and CDR2 LQKENI. The repertoire was sequenced with immunoSEQ multiplex PCR; TCRdb's copy has only in-frame clones and lacks some. The table lists under 55,000 clones, roughly nine tenths of them singletons, with 4.4% in the top ten. The gene calls are TRBV18 and TRBJ2-7; the D is unclear. This clonotype was obtained from a human patient who received an intestinal transplant, so some T cells may come from the graft donor. The sequencing used PBMCs, collected 524 days after transplant. This chain's CDR3 is CASSQSPYYEQYF. The CDR3 DNA reads as TGTGCCAGCTCACAAAGCCCCTACTACGAGCAGTACTTC. Variable domain in full (rest from reference TRBV18 and TRBJ2-7): NAGVMQNPRHLVRRRGQEARLRCSPMKGHSHVYWYRQLPEEGLKFMVYLQKENIIDESGMPKERFSAEFPKEGPSILRIQQVVRGDSAAYFCASSQSPYYEQYFGPGTRLTVT.